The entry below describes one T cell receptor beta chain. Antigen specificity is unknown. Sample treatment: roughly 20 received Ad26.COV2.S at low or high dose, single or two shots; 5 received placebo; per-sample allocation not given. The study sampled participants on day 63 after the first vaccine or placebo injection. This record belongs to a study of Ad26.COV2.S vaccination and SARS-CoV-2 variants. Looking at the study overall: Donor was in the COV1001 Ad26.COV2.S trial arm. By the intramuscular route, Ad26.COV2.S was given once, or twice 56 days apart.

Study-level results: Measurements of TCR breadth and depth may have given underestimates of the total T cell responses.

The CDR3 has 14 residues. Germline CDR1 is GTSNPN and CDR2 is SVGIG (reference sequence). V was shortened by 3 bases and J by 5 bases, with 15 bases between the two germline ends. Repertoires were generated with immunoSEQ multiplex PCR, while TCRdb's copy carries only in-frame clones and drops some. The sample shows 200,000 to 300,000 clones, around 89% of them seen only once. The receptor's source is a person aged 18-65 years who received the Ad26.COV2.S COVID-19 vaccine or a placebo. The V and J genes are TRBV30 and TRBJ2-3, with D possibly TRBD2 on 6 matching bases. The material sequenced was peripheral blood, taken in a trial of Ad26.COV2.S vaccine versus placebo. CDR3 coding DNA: TGTGCCTGGAGGGATCGGGGGTCCGGAGATACGCAGTATTTT. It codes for CAWRDRGSGDTQYF.